This T cell receptor (beta chain) came from a study of blood T cell repertoires in COVID-19. Study background: Researchers got acute and convalescent COVID-19 samples from the United States, Italy and Spain. T cells, B-cell-depleted T cells, or PBMCs supplied cDNA or gDNA.

The sample holds a few counts of this clone. Per the study methods: How many nucleated cells were present was estimated from reference gene primer amplification. The table came from immunoSEQ multiplex PCR; TCRdb's copy has only in-frame clones and leaves some out. D and trimming were read from the DNA, whereas the V and J calls and clone size are those reported in that table. The data contain roughly 62,000 clones, roughly four fifths of them singletons. The clonotype was recovered from a man between 60 and 70 years old with acute or convalescent COVID-19. What was sequenced was peripheral blood.

DNA of the CDR3: TGTGCTTCAGTCGGCGGGGGGGCCCACGAGCAGTACTTC. Translation gives CASVGGGAHEQYF. This rearrangement joins TRBV27 to TRBJ2-7, with TRBD2 matching over 9 bases. CDR1 and CDR2 (germline): MNHEY, SMNVEV (reference sequence). CDR3 length: 13 amino acids.